Here is one T cell receptor beta chain with its context. The data belong to a study of blood T cell repertoires in COVID-19. V gave up 1 base and J gave up 4 bases, with 13 bases separating them. Germline CDR1 reads MNHEY; CDR2 reads SMNVEV (reference sequence). This CDR3 is built from 16 residues. Generated by immunoSEQ multiplex PCR, the TCRdb table keeps only in-frame clones and is missing some. The data contain about 430,000 clones, approximately 87% of them singletons. V gene TRBV27 combines with J gene TRBJ1-4, with D possibly TRBD1 on 6 matching bases. The specimen sequenced was PBMCs or T cells enriched from blood (not recorded which). The source is a woman aged 25 to 39 with acute COVID-19. The CDR3 sequence: CASSLFQGGGNEKLFF. DNA for the CDR3: TGTGCCAGCAGTTTATTCCAGGGAGGGGGTAATGAAAAACTGTTTTTT.